Listed below are T cell receptor beta chains from one sample, sequenced in a study of T cell repertoires in cytomegalovirus infection. Via MiXCR, TCRdb re-called the reads, giving one row per CDR3 protein. The table shows 200,000 to 250,000 distinct CDR3 sequences, with roughly 6.5% occurring only once. Sequencing was carried out using PBMCs. These receptors were collected from a human donor in good health (CMV status not recorded). Some clones in this sample may be carry-over from other donors' samples. CDR3s include the opening cysteine and the closing phenylalanine or tryptophan. A D gene is named only where the DNA matches it firmly. The size entry is marked missing in some rows and otherwise reads once, few, many or a size class.

cdr3_length: 15; clone_size: -; d_call: TRBD2; v_call: TRBV3-1; j_call: TRBJ2-1; cdr3_nt: TGTGCCAGCACCACTCTAGCGGGGGGCCTGGATGAGCAGTTCTTC; cdr3_aa: CASTTLAGGLDEQFF
cdr3_length: 13; clone_size: many; d_call: TRBD2; v_call: TRBV20-1; j_call: TRBJ2-1; cdr3_nt: TGCAGTGCTCCGCGGGGGGGCTACAATGAGCAGTTCTTC; cdr3_aa: CSAPRGGYNEQFF
cdr3_length: 13; clone_size: many; d_call: -; v_call: TRBV12-3/TRBV12-4; j_call: TRBJ1-1; cdr3_nt: TGTGCCAGCAGCCCCGAGCAGGGGCCTGAAGCTTTCTTT; cdr3_aa: CASSPEQGPEAFF
cdr3_length: 14; clone_size: few; d_call: -; v_call: TRBV11-2; j_call: TRBJ2-5; cdr3_nt: TGTGCCAGCAGCTTTTCAGGGGTCCAAGAGACCCAGTACTTC; cdr3_aa: CASSFSGVQETQYF
cdr3_length: 14; clone_size: many; d_call: TRBD1; v_call: TRBV4-2; j_call: TRBJ2-7; cdr3_nt: TGTGCCAGCAGCCCCGGGACAGGCCTCTACGAGCAGTACTTC; cdr3_aa: CASSPGTGLYEQYF
cdr3_length: 16; clone_size: many; d_call: TRBD2; v_call: TRBV6-5; j_call: TRBJ2-1; cdr3_nt: TGTGCCAGCAGTTCCGACGGACTAGCGGTGGGGAATGAGCAGTTCTTC; cdr3_aa: CASSSDGLAVGNEQFF
cdr3_length: 14; clone_size: many; d_call: -; v_call: TRBV7-9; j_call: TRBJ1-5; cdr3_nt: TGTGCCAGCAGCCCAGGGCAGGGCCTGGGGCCCCAGCATTTT; cdr3_aa: CASSPGQGLGPQHF
cdr3_length: 14; clone_size: many; d_call: -; v_call: TRBV4-1; j_call: TRBJ1-5; cdr3_nt: TGCGCCAGCAGCAAAATCGGCAGAAATCAGCCCCAGCATTTT; cdr3_aa: CASSKIGRNQPQHF
cdr3_length: 17; clone_size: few; d_call: -; v_call: TRBV3-1; j_call: TRBJ1-2; cdr3_nt: TGTGCCAGCAGCAGACGATATCAGGGTATCACTAACTATGGCTACACCTTC; cdr3_aa: CASSRRYQGITNYGYTF
cdr3_length: 13; clone_size: many; d_call: -; v_call: TRBV7-2; j_call: TRBJ2-5; cdr3_nt: TGTGCCAGCAGCTTAGAAGGTCAAGAGACCCAGTACTTC; cdr3_aa: CASSLEGQETQYF
cdr3_length: 16; clone_size: many; d_call: TRBD1; v_call: TRBV7-2; j_call: TRBJ1-1; cdr3_nt: TGTGCCAGCAGCCCAAGACAGGGATTGGGGAACACTGAAGCTTTCTTT; cdr3_aa: CASSPRQGLGNTEAFF
cdr3_length: 12; clone_size: many; d_call: -; v_call: TRBV29-1; j_call: TRBJ2-5; cdr3_nt: TGCAGCGTTTCCAGCCACCAAGAGACCCAGTACTTC; cdr3_aa: CSVSSHQETQYF
cdr3_length: 11; clone_size: many; d_call: -; v_call: TRBV27; j_call: TRBJ1-1; cdr3_nt: TGTGCCAGCAGTCTCTCCCTTGAAGCTTTCTTT; cdr3_aa: CASSLSLEAFF
cdr3_length: 12; clone_size: -; d_call: TRBD1; v_call: TRBV6-6; j_call: TRBJ1-6; cdr3_nt: TGTGCCAGCAGGGACAGGGGTGTATCCCTCCACTTT; cdr3_aa: CASRDRGVSLHF
cdr3_length: 14; clone_size: many; d_call: -; v_call: TRBV5-6; j_call: TRBJ2-7; cdr3_nt: TGTGCCAGCAGCTTTCTCAGGTTCTCCTACGAGCAGTACTTC; cdr3_aa: CASSFLRFSYEQYF
cdr3_length: 14; clone_size: -; d_call: -; v_call: TRBV4-2; j_call: TRBJ1-1; cdr3_nt: TGTGCCAGCAGCCTCTCCCTGGAGAACACTGAAGCTTTCTTT; cdr3_aa: CASSLSLENTEAFF
cdr3_length: 12; clone_size: many; d_call: -; v_call: TRBV28; j_call: TRBJ1-1; cdr3_nt: TGTGCCAGCAAAGACACGAACACTGAAGCTTTCTTT; cdr3_aa: CASKDTNTEAFF
cdr3_length: 16; clone_size: -; d_call: TRBD1; v_call: TRBV5-6; j_call: TRBJ1-1; cdr3_nt: TGTGCCAGCAGCTTTCCGACAGGGGCACGTCGCACTGAAGCTTTCTTT; cdr3_aa: CASSFPTGARRTEAFF
cdr3_length: 13; clone_size: many; d_call: -; v_call: TRBV2; j_call: TRBJ2-1; cdr3_nt: TGTGCCAGCAGGGATCGGACTCACAATGAGCAGTTCTTC; cdr3_aa: CASRDRTHNEQFF
cdr3_length: 14; clone_size: -; d_call: -; v_call: TRBV27; j_call: TRBJ2-3; cdr3_nt: TGTGCCAGCAGCTTGGGGGGATTCGGTGGTACGCAGTATTTT; cdr3_aa: CASSLGGFGGTQYF
cdr3_length: 15; clone_size: many; d_call: -; v_call: TRBV27; j_call: TRBJ2-7; cdr3_nt: TGTGCCAGCAGTTCCAACGGCGTTCCTAGCGACGAGCAGTACTTC; cdr3_aa: CASSSNGVPSDEQYF
cdr3_length: 16; clone_size: many; d_call: -; v_call: TRBV20-1; j_call: TRBJ1-6; cdr3_nt: TGCAGTGCTAGATGGACACCGGACATCTATAATTCACCCCTCCACTTT; cdr3_aa: CSARWTPDIYNSPLHF
cdr3_length: 11; clone_size: many; d_call: -; v_call: TRBV29-1; j_call: TRBJ1-2; cdr3_nt: TGCAGCGCAGGAGATAACTATGGCTACACCTTC; cdr3_aa: CSAGDNYGYTF
cdr3_length: 10; clone_size: many; d_call: -; v_call: TRBV11-2; j_call: TRBJ1-1; cdr3_nt: TGTGCCAGTGCGTACACTGAAGCTTTCTTT; cdr3_aa: CASAYTEAFF
cdr3_length: 16; clone_size: many; d_call: -; v_call: TRBV6-6; j_call: TRBJ2-2; cdr3_nt: TGTGCCAGCCAGTTTCAGGGGTCCGGAAACACCGGGGAGCTGTTTTTT; cdr3_aa: CASQFQGSGNTGELFF
cdr3_length: 14; clone_size: few; d_call: -; v_call: TRBV30; j_call: TRBJ1-2; cdr3_nt: TGTGCCTGTACGAGATCCGGACACCTCTATGGCTACACCTTC; cdr3_aa: CACTRSGHLYGYTF
cdr3_length: 15; clone_size: many; d_call: -; v_call: TRBV7-2; j_call: TRBJ1-3; cdr3_nt: TGTGCCAGCAGCTTAGGGGGAATCTCCGGAAACACCATATATTTT; cdr3_aa: CASSLGGISGNTIYF
cdr3_length: 12; clone_size: many; d_call: -; v_call: TRBV11-3; j_call: TRBJ2-2; cdr3_nt: TGTGCCAGCAGCTTAGAGGGAAGGGAGCTGTTTTTT; cdr3_aa: CASSLEGRELFF
cdr3_length: 18; clone_size: many; d_call: TRBD1; v_call: TRBV15; j_call: TRBJ1-3; cdr3_nt: TGTGCCACCAGCAGAGATAATAGGAGGGGGCCGGCTGGAAACACCATATATTTT; cdr3_aa: CATSRDNRRGPAGNTIYF
cdr3_length: 14; clone_size: many; d_call: -; v_call: TRBV5-6; j_call: TRBJ1-2; cdr3_nt: TGTGCCAGCAGCTTTCCTGACAGATCCTATGGCTACACCTTC; cdr3_aa: CASSFPDRSYGYTF
cdr3_length: 13; clone_size: many; d_call: -; v_call: TRBV6-1; j_call: TRBJ2-7; cdr3_nt: TGTGCCAGCGCGGGTGCTCGGAGCTACGAGCAGTACTTC; cdr3_aa: CASAGARSYEQYF
cdr3_length: 10; clone_size: -; d_call: -; v_call: TRBV30; j_call: TRBJ1-3; cdr3_nt: TGTGCCTGGAGTGGAAACACCATATATTTT; cdr3_aa: CAWSGNTIYF
cdr3_length: 14; clone_size: many; d_call: TRBD1; v_call: TRBV20-1; j_call: TRBJ2-7; cdr3_nt: TGCAGTGCGTTGGGACAGGGGGCGAACTACGAGCAGTACTTC; cdr3_aa: CSALGQGANYEQYF
cdr3_length: 12; clone_size: many; d_call: -; v_call: TRBV20-1; j_call: TRBJ2-1; cdr3_nt: TGCAGTGCTAGAGCCGAGTTGAATGAGCAGTTCTTC; cdr3_aa: CSARAELNEQFF
cdr3_length: 15; clone_size: many; d_call: -; v_call: TRBV5-6; j_call: TRBJ1-2; cdr3_nt: TGTGCCAGCAGCTTGGCCGGACCACGTCCCTATGGCTACACCTTC; cdr3_aa: CASSLAGPRPYGYTF
cdr3_length: 15; clone_size: many; d_call: -; v_call: TRBV24-1; j_call: TRBJ1-5; cdr3_nt: TGTGCCACCAGTGATCCGGGGACGTCGGAGCAGCCCCAGCATTTT; cdr3_aa: CATSDPGTSEQPQHF
cdr3_length: 14; clone_size: many; d_call: -; v_call: TRBV20-1; j_call: TRBJ1-3; cdr3_nt: TGCAGCGCCGGGACTCCTAGCTCTGGAAACACCATATATTTT; cdr3_aa: CSAGTPSSGNTIYF
cdr3_length: 13; clone_size: many; d_call: -; v_call: TRBV29-1; j_call: TRBJ2-7; cdr3_nt: TGCAGCGTTACGACGGACGGAAACTACGAGCAGTACTTC; cdr3_aa: CSVTTDGNYEQYF
cdr3_length: 15; clone_size: many; d_call: TRBD1; v_call: TRBV5-1; j_call: TRBJ2-2; cdr3_nt: TGCGCCAGCAGCCCGACGACAGGGTTGGTCGGGGAGCTGTTTTTT; cdr3_aa: CASSPTTGLVGELFF
cdr3_length: 11; clone_size: -; d_call: -; v_call: TRBV20-1; j_call: TRBJ2-7; cdr3_nt: TGCAGTGCTATCCTCGGGCACGAGCAGTACTTC; cdr3_aa: CSAILGHEQYF
cdr3_length: 14; clone_size: many; d_call: -; v_call: TRBV7-9; j_call: TRBJ2-1; cdr3_nt: TGTGCCAGCAGCTCCTCGGACAGTCCAAATGAGCAGTTCTTC; cdr3_aa: CASSSSDSPNEQFF
cdr3_length: 19; clone_size: few; d_call: -; v_call: TRBV7-9; j_call: TRBJ1-3; cdr3_nt: TGTGCCAGCAGCTTTCCCCGCCCCCCCGAGACGAGCTCTGGAAACACCATATATTTT; cdr3_aa: CASSFPRPPETSSGNTIYF
cdr3_length: 11; clone_size: many; d_call: -; v_call: TRBV9; j_call: TRBJ2-7; cdr3_nt: TGTGCCAGCAGCGCAGGGCTCGAGCAGTACTTC; cdr3_aa: CASSAGLEQYF
cdr3_length: 16; clone_size: -; d_call: -; v_call: TRBV4-3; j_call: TRBJ1-5; cdr3_nt: TGCGCCAGCAGCCAAGATTGGGGGACCTTCAATCAGCCCCAGCATTTT; cdr3_aa: CASSQDWGTFNQPQHF
cdr3_length: 13; clone_size: few; d_call: TRBD1; v_call: TRBV20-1; j_call: TRBJ1-4; cdr3_nt: TGCAGTGCTAGAACCGACAGGGGAGAAAAACTGTTTTTT; cdr3_aa: CSARTDRGEKLFF
cdr3_length: 15; clone_size: many; d_call: TRBD1; v_call: TRBV2; j_call: TRBJ2-3; cdr3_nt: TGTGCCAGCAACCCGGACAGGGAGATTTTGGATACGCAGTATTTT; cdr3_aa: CASNPDREILDTQYF
cdr3_length: 16; clone_size: many; d_call: TRBD1; v_call: TRBV15; j_call: TRBJ2-1; cdr3_nt: TGTGCCACCAGCAGAGGGGGACAGGGTGGTAGTCATGAGCAGTTCTTC; cdr3_aa: CATSRGGQGGSHEQFF
cdr3_length: 17; clone_size: -; d_call: TRBD2; v_call: TRBV28; j_call: TRBJ2-7; cdr3_nt: TGTGCCAGCAGTGGCGTCAGAGCGGGGGGGTCCACCTACGAGCAGTACTTC; cdr3_aa: CASSGVRAGGSTYEQYF
cdr3_length: 16; clone_size: many; d_call: TRBD2; v_call: TRBV6-2/TRBV6-3; j_call: TRBJ2-5; cdr3_nt: TGTGCCAGCAGTTACTCCTCTAGCGGGACCCAAGAGACCCAGTACTTC; cdr3_aa: CASSYSSSGTQETQYF
cdr3_length: 14; clone_size: many; d_call: -; v_call: TRBV7-2; j_call: TRBJ1-3; cdr3_nt: TGTGCCAGCAGCTTAGTTGCCCCTGGAAACACCATATATTTT; cdr3_aa: CASSLVAPGNTIYF
cdr3_length: 15; clone_size: many; d_call: TRBD1; v_call: TRBV5-1; j_call: TRBJ2-7; cdr3_nt: TGCGCCAGCAGCTTTGGACAGGGATGGCCCTACGAGCAGTACTTC; cdr3_aa: CASSFGQGWPYEQYF
cdr3_length: 18; clone_size: -; d_call: TRBD2; v_call: TRBV20-1; j_call: TRBJ2-5; cdr3_nt: TGCAGTGCTAGTCGGGCTAGCGGGGGGCCGCTCCCCGGAGGGACCCAGTACTTC; cdr3_aa: CSASRASGGPLPGGTQYF
cdr3_length: 14; clone_size: many; d_call: TRBD2; v_call: TRBV6-1; j_call: TRBJ2-1; cdr3_nt: TGTGCCAGCAGTTTCGGGGGGGGCAGGAGTGAGCAGTTCTTC; cdr3_aa: CASSFGGGRSEQFF
cdr3_length: 17; clone_size: -; d_call: TRBD1; v_call: TRBV20-1; j_call: TRBJ1-5; cdr3_nt: TGCAGTGCTAGAGATCGTCTCAGGACAGGGAGGGGACAGCCCCAGCATTTT; cdr3_aa: CSARDRLRTGRGQPQHF
cdr3_length: 14; clone_size: many; d_call: -; v_call: TRBV28; j_call: TRBJ1-4; cdr3_nt: TGTGCCAGCAGCCCACAGGGAACGAATGAAAAACTGTTTTTT; cdr3_aa: CASSPQGTNEKLFF
cdr3_length: 14; clone_size: many; d_call: -; v_call: TRBV20-1; j_call: TRBJ1-1; cdr3_nt: TGCAGTGCTGCTCAGTCGGCGATGAACACTGAAGCTTTCTTT; cdr3_aa: CSAAQSAMNTEAFF
cdr3_length: 13; clone_size: many; d_call: -; v_call: TRBV4-2; j_call: TRBJ1-1; cdr3_nt: TGTGCCAGCAGCCAAGATAAGGACACTGAAGCTTTCTTT; cdr3_aa: CASSQDKDTEAFF
cdr3_length: 15; clone_size: few; d_call: -; v_call: TRBV7-2; j_call: TRBJ2-5; cdr3_nt: TGTGCCAGCAGCTTAGGGCCTGTAAGGCAAGAGACCCAGTACTTC; cdr3_aa: CASSLGPVRQETQYF
cdr3_length: 13; clone_size: many; d_call: -; v_call: TRBV19; j_call: TRBJ1-2; cdr3_nt: TGTGCCAGTAGTATGGGCAGCCAAGCCTACTACACCTTC; cdr3_aa: CASSMGSQAYYTF
cdr3_length: 12; clone_size: few; d_call: -; v_call: TRBV6-2/TRBV6-3; j_call: TRBJ1-1; cdr3_nt: TGTGCCAGCAGGAAGGTGAACACTGAAGCTTTCTTT; cdr3_aa: CASRKVNTEAFF